The rows below give T cell receptor beta chains drawn from one sample of a study of human T cells and chemical hapten exposure. TCRdb reanalysed the RACE reads using MiXCR and keeps one entry per CDR3 protein. This table has about 110,000 distinct CDR3 sequences, approximately 10% appearing once. Source: whole blood, taken in connection with sensitization to the hapten diphenylcyclopropenone (DPC). The source of these receptors is a woman in her thirties or forties with alopecia areata. Some clones in this sample may be carry-over from other donors' samples. Both conserved end residues are part of each CDR3. The D gene is left open where the match is weak. Clone size is stated in some rows and not others, as once, few, many or a class when expanded.

size,J,D,V,CDR3
many,TRBJ2-1,NA,TRBV27,CASSPARRQTYNEQFF
many,TRBJ2-1,TRBD1,TRBV7-9,CASSLDGTAYNEQFF
few,TRBJ2-7,TRBD2,TRBV4-2,CASSEREGLREQYF
many,TRBJ1-1,NA,TRBV10-3,CAISVEAKDTEAFF
NA,TRBJ2-3,NA,TRBV19,CASSITVSNTQYF
NA,TRBJ2-1,NA,TRBV19,CASSLPPGSSYNEQFF
many,TRBJ2-7,NA,TRBV12-3/TRBV12-4,CASSGGPLEQYF
NA,TRBJ1-2,NA,TRBV28,CATPWGARGYTF
few,TRBJ2-6,NA,TRBV25-1,CASSDSGANVLTF
many,TRBJ1-5,NA,TRBV12-3/TRBV12-4,CASRPGGNQPQHF
few,TRBJ2-2,NA,TRBV19,CAAGQGGSTGELFF
once,TRBJ1-1,NA,TRBV29-1,CSDLARNTEAFF
NA,TRBJ1-5,NA,TRBV6-2/TRBV6-3,CASSNPGTQQPQHF
many,TRBJ2-3,NA,TRBV20-1,CSARDLRLSTDTQYF
NA,TRBJ2-1,NA,TRBV4-2,CASSQGVPGPPLEQFF
many,TRBJ1-4,TRBD1,TRBV12-3/TRBV12-4,CASRVLGQGQSKLFF
few,TRBJ2-1,NA,TRBV9,CASPDPLNRGEQFF
many,TRBJ1-5,NA,TRBV19,CASSPTRGNQPQHF
NA,TRBJ2-7,NA,TRBV7-9,CASSSPGGNYEQYF
many,TRBJ1-2,NA,TRBV29-1,CSVEYGGQVGGYTF
few,TRBJ2-5,TRBD2,TRBV2,CASSPTSGGPGTQYF
few,TRBJ1-1,NA,TRBV28,CASSLAGPRGTEAFF
once,TRBJ1-1,NA,TRBV15,CATSSGRRGSQAFF
NA,TRBJ1-6,NA,TRBV4-3,CASGPTRVTKFTLHF
once,TRBJ2-1,TRBD2,TRBV29-1,CSVEEVAGTLREQFF
many,TRBJ1-2,TRBD1,TRBV6-1,CASSPRGQGSGYTF
few,TRBJ1-5,TRBD1,TRBV5-1,CASSSGQGNQPQHF
few,TRBJ2-1,TRBD2,TRBV7-9,CASSNLTPSGSRASNSYNEQFF
NA,TRBJ1-6,TRBD1,TRBV6-2/TRBV6-3,CASRGTANSPLHF
many,TRBJ2-1,NA,TRBV20-1,CSARPRYSGRLSSYNEQFF
NA,TRBJ2-3,NA,TRBV9,CASSASSADTQYF
NA,TRBJ1-4,NA,TRBV2,CASSEAPLAATNEKLFF
NA,TRBJ2-2,TRBD1,TRBV5-5,CASRIPGGPNTGELFF
many,TRBJ1-4,TRBD1,TRBV13,CASSRDRDEKLFF
NA,TRBJ1-1,NA,TRBV11-1,CASSIYSLGPAEAFF
few,TRBJ1-3,TRBD1,TRBV12-3/TRBV12-4,CASSFLDRGRNTIYF
few,TRBJ2-3,TRBD1,TRBV6-5,CASTRLGTGGTDTQYF
few,TRBJ2-3,TRBD2,TRBV5-1,CASSNPLAGSTDTQYF
few,TRBJ2-5,NA,TRBV14,CASSQVAGGGETQYF
NA,TRBJ2-3,NA,TRBV15,CATSRVGGLSTDTQYF
many,TRBJ2-3,TRBD2,TRBV20-1,CSARASGGAVLGQYF
many,TRBJ2-5,NA,TRBV7-2,CASSSDRQETQYF
many,TRBJ1-4,TRBD1,TRBV28,CASSAPGQGPKKLFF
many,TRBJ2-5,NA,TRBV7-3,CASSLGRGGGGLETQYF
many,TRBJ2-7,NA,TRBV28,CASSLSGISYEQYF
NA,TRBJ1-1,NA,TRBV6-1,CASSEEAGWTEAFF
NA,TRBJ2-3,NA,TRBV9,CASSATGTDTQYF
NA,TRBJ1-2,NA,TRBV6-1,CASSVGGRTYGYTF
few,TRBJ1-2,NA,TRBV5-6,CASSSAGYGYTF
many,TRBJ1-4,NA,TRBV5-5,CASSPGGQGLAEKLFF
few,TRBJ2-4,TRBD1,TRBV7-2,CASSSLDRGKNIQYF
NA,TRBJ2-3,TRBD2,TRBV7-2,CASSFTLGLAGSPSTDTQYF
NA,TRBJ2-7,TRBD1,TRBV5-4,CASSRRTGNSYEQYF
NA,TRBJ2-7,TRBD2,TRBV29-1,CSVEGGSEQYF
few,TRBJ1-5,NA,TRBV12-3/TRBV12-4,CASTEGAGSNQPQHF
many,TRBJ1-2,NA,TRBV20-1,CSARDFSGGGYTF
many,TRBJ1-2,NA,TRBV27,CASSPQGPYGYTF